The clone carrying this TCR beta chain was counted at least ten times. Its antigen is unidentified. This sample is part of a study of CD8 T cells in ankylosing spondylitis. Germline V gene lookup returns CDR1 SEHNR and CDR2 FQNEAQ (reference sequence). The CDR3 has 13 residues. The ends were cut back, 3 bases at V and 4 bases at J, with 9 bases in the middle. Findings and limits, study-wide: Eight highly homologous variants made up a TCR beta motif, and this motif appeared characteristic of ankylosing spondylitis blood.

Quantitative 5'-RACE with molecular barcodes produced the TCR beta libraries. TCRdb reprocessed the 5' RACE reads with MiXCR, giving one entry per CDR3 protein. The sample yields fewer than 550,000 distinct CDR3 sequences, roughly 5.3% seen once. The rearrangement uses TRBV7-9 and TRBJ1-2; no clear D. The sequence was collected from a male donor with ankylosing spondylitis. The sequenced sample consisted of blood, either unsorted or a sorted T cell fraction (not recorded which). In DNA form, the CDR3 reads TGTGCCAGCAGCTTTTCTGAGATCTATGGCTACACCTTC. Translating gives CASSFSEIYGYTF. Using reference TRBV7-9 and TRBJ1-2 for the parts outside the CDR3, the full variable domain is DTGVSQNPRHKITKRGQNVTFRCDPISEHNRLYWYRQTLGQGPEFLTYFQNEAQLEKSRLLSDRFSAERPKGSFSTLEIQRTEQGDSAMYLCASSFSEIYGYTFGSGTRLTVV.